This T cell receptor beta chain was sequenced during a study of blood T cell repertoires in COVID-19. Libraries were prepared by immunoSEQ multiplex PCR; TCRdb keeps only in-frame clonotypes and omits some of them. The sample comprises tens of thousands of clones, about 87% of which are singletons, and around 10% rests with the top ten. V lost 0 bases to trimming and J lost 8 bases, with 15 bases between them. Germline lookup yields CDR1 SGDLS and CDR2 YYNGEE. This CDR3 has 15 amino acids. The TCR originated in an elderly man with acute or convalescent COVID-19. The sequenced material came from peripheral blood. The chain has TRBV9 and TRBJ1-5; D possibly corresponds to TRBD1 (6 bases). The CDR3 coding sequence is TGTGCCAGCAGCGTAGCGGGGGGGGGCCTGAAGCCCCAGCATTTT. Amino acid sequence: CASSVAGGGLKPQHF.